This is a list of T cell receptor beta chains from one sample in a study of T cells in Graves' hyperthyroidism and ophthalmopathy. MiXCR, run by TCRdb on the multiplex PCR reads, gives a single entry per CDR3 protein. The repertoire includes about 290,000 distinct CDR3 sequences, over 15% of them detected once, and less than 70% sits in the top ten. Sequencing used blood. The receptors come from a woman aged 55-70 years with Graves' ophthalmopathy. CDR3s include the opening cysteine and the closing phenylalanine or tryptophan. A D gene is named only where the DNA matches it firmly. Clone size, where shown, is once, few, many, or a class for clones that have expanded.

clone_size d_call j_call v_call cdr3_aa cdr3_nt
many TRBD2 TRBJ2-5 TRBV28 CASSNGRYETQYF TGTGCCAGCAGCAACGGGAGGTATGAGACCCAGTACTTC
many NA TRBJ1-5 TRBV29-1 CSVGAGNQPQHF TGCAGCGTTGGCGCTGGCAATCAGCCCCAGCATTTT
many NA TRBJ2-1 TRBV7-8 CASSLARRTGSYNEQFF TGTGCCAGCAGCTTAGCGAGGAGGACGGGCTCCTACAATGAGCAGTTCTTC
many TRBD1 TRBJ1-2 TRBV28 CASSLSLATGLGYTF TGTGCCAGCAGTTTATCGCTTGCGACAGGGCTCGGCTACACCTTC
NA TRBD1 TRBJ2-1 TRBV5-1 CASSRDRGGFDEQFF TGCGCCAGCAGCCGGGACAGGGGTGGATTTGATGAGCAGTTCTTC
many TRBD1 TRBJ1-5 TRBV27 CASSSTGTNQPQHF TGTGCCAGCAGCTCGACAGGGACCAATCAGCCCCAGCATTTT
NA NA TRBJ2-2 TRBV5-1 CASSHDRNTGELFF TGCGCCAGCAGCCACGACAGAAACACCGGGGAGCTGTTTTTT
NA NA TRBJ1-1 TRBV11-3 CASRYGGTLNTEAFF TGTGCCAGCCGGTACGGCGGGACACTGAACACTGAAGCTTTCTTT
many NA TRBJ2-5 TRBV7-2 CASSLEGVGGGETQYF TGTGCCAGCAGCTTAGAGGGGGTTGGCGGGGGCGAGACCCAGTACTTC
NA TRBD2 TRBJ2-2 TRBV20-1 CSARGTSGATGELFF TGCAGTGCTAGGGGGACTAGCGGAGCTACCGGGGAGCTGTTTTTT
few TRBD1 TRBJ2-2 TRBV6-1 CASRMTGGRGELFF TGTGCCAGCAGGATGACAGGGGGCCGCGGGGAGCTGTTTTTT
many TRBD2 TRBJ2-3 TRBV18 CASSPPQGGDTQYF TGTGCCAGCTCACCACCTCAGGGAGGGGACACGCAGTATTTT
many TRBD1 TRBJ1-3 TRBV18 CASSPRDRDTIYF TGTGCCAGCTCACCTCGGGACAGGGACACCATATATTTT
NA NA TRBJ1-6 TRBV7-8 CASSPQGVWSSQNSPLHF TGTGCCAGCAGCCCACAGGGCGTCTGGTCTTCGCAGAATTCACCCCTCCACTTT
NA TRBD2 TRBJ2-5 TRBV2 CASNSGGLEETQYF TGTGCCAGCAACTCGGGGGGGCTGGAAGAGACCCAGTACTTC
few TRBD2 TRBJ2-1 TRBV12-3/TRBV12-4 CASRRTSGDYNEQFF TGTGCCAGCAGGCGGACTAGCGGAGACTACAATGAGCAGTTCTTC
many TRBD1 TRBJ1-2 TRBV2 CASSEAGQGGDGYTF TGTGCCAGCAGTGAAGCAGGACAGGGAGGGGATGGCTACACCTTC
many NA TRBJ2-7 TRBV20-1 CSALGRDITNYEQYF TGCAGTGCCCTGGGGCGGGACATTACTAACTACGAGCAGTACTTC
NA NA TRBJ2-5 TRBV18 CASSPQDEMQETQYF TGTGCCAGCTCACCACAGGACGAAATGCAAGAGACCCAGTACTTC
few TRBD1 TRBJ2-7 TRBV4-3 CASSWGQVPNEQYF TGCGCCAGCAGCTGGGGACAGGTCCCAAACGAGCAGTACTTC
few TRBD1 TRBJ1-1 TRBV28 CASRTQGAGGNTEAFF TGTGCCAGCAGGACGCAGGGGGCAGGGGGGAACACTGAAGCTTTCTTT
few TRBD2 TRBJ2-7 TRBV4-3 CASSTRSRGGDEQYF TGCGCCAGCAGCACCCGATCTCGGGGGGGGGACGAGCAGTACTTC
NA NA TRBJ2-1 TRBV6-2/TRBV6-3 CASSYRGGGKVDNEQFF TGTGCCAGCAGTTACCGAGGCGGAGGGAAAGTCGACAATGAGCAGTTCTTC
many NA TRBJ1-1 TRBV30 CAWRTGLSTEAFF TGTGCCTGGAGAACAGGGTTGAGCACTGAAGCTTTCTTT
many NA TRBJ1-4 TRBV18 CASSLRGLEKLFF TGTGCCAGCTCACTTCGGGGTTTGGAAAAACTGTTTTTT
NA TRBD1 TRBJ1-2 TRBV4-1 CASRNLQGARGYTF TGCGCCAGCAGAAATTTACAGGGGGCTAGAGGCTACACCTTC
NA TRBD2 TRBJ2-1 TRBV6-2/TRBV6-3 CASSYWVGGGYNEQFF TGTGCCAGCAGTTACTGGGTGGGGGGGGGTTACAATGAGCAGTTCTTC
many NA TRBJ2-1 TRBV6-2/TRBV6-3 CATKPGSNEQFF TGTGCCACCAAACCGGGTAGTAATGAGCAGTTCTTC
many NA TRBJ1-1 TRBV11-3 CASSLTRGTEAFF TGTGCCAGCAGCTTAACAAGGGGCACTGAAGCTTTCTTT
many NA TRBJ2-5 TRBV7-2 CASSLAGIQYF TGTGCCAGCAGCTTAGCGGGGATCCAGTACTTC
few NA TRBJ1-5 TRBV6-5 CASSYSGIHQPQHF TGTGCCAGCAGTTACTCAGGAATACATCAGCCCCAGCATTTT
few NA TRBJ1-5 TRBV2 CASNLGINQPQHF TGTGCCAGCAATCTTGGTATCAATCAGCCCCAGCATTTT
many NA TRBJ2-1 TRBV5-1 CASSPPPDSYSYNEQFF TGCGCCAGCAGCCCTCCTCCTGACTCCTACTCCTACAATGAGCAGTTCTTC
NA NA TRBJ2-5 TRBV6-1 CATSETEQETQYF TGTGCCACTTCGGAGACAGAACAAGAGACCCAGTACTTC
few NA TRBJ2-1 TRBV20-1 CSASRTADNEQFF TGCAGTGCTAGTCGGACAGCTGACAATGAGCAGTTCTTC
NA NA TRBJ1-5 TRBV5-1 CASSLLSGDQPQHF TGCGCCAGCAGCTTGTTGTCAGGGGATCAGCCCCAGCATTTT
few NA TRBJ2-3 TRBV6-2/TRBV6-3 CASSLDPGHHTDTQYF TGTGCCAGCAGCCTAGACCCGGGACACCACACAGATACGCAGTATTTT
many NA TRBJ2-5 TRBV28 CASSLSLTGVTVTQYF TGTGCCAGCAGTTTATCCCTCACGGGAGTTACTGTGACCCAGTACTTC
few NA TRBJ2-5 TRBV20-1 CSARSPTVQETQYF TGCAGTGCTAGATCCCCCACAGTCCAAGAGACCCAGTACTTC
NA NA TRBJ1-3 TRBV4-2 CASSPQGPDSGNTIYF TGTGCCAGCAGCCCACAGGGCCCTGACTCTGGAAACACCATATATTTT
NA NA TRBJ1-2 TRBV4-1 CASSPVSEGNGYTF TGCGCCAGCAGCCCCGTCTCTGAAGGAAATGGCTACACCTTC
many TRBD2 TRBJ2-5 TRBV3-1 CASSHQRGGRETQYF TGTGCCAGCAGCCACCAGCGGGGGGGCAGAGAGACCCAGTACTTC
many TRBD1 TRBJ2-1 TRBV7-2 CASSSGGTGFRNEQFF TGTGCCAGCAGCTCAGGGGGAACAGGGTTCCGTAATGAGCAGTTCTTC
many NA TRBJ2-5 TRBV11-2 CASSATTGTETQYF TGTGCCAGCAGCGCAACGACAGGGACTGAGACCCAGTACTTC
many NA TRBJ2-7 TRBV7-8 CASSLKTSSYEQYF TGTGCCAGCAGCTTAAAGACATCCTCGTACGAGCAGTACTTC